These 7 T cell receptor beta chains originate from one sample sequenced in a study of OX40 agonist ivuxolimab in advanced cancers. Data came from immunoSEQ multiplex PCR; TCRdb stores just in-frame clones and leaves some out. The sample shows 55,000 to 85,000 clones, 75% to 90% of them seen only once. Here the sequenced sample was CD4+ or CD8+ T cells sorted from blood, taken in a trial of the OX40 agonist ivuxolimab. The receptor source for this set is an adult with an advanced solid tumor such as melanoma, head and neck, liver or kidney cancer.

V usage is TRBV11-2 and J usage is TRBJ1-3; D unresolved. The V and J ends lost 5 bases and 0 bases respectively, with 11 bases between them. From germline, CDR1 is SGHAT and CDR2 FQNNGV. The length of the CDR3 is 15 residues. The CDR3 sequence: CASSRAVGSGNTIYF. CDR3 in DNA: TGTGCCAGCAGCCGAGCGGTGGGCTCTGGAAACACCATATATTTT.

The gene calls are TRBV5-1 and TRBJ1-2; 8 bases fit TRBD1. CDR3 length: 17 residues. Germline V gene sequence: CDR1 SGHRS, CDR2 YFSETQ. V dropped 0 bases and J dropped 6; count of bases not matched to a gene: 13. The CDR3 region has the DNA TGCGCCAGCAGCTTGGGTTCAGGGGCGGGACAGGATAATGGCTACACCTTC. Residues: CASSLGSGAGQDNGYTF.

The chain has TRBV7-3 and TRBJ2-7; 11 positions match TRBD2. The V segment lost 5 bases and the J segment 6 bases; nucleotides outside the gene matches: 6. The germline gives CDR1 SGHTA, CDR2 FQGTGA. This CDR3 spans 14 amino acids. CDR3 bases: TGTGCCAGCAGCCTTAGCGGGGGGGCCACCGAGCAGTACTTC. This translates into CASSLSGGATEQYF.

The chain links TRBV12-2 to TRBJ1-6; the table calls TRBD1, which could not be checked here. TRBV12-2 is annotated as a pseudogene. The CDR3 runs 15 residues. CDR3: CASRLVIDRYSPLHF. The DNA of the CDR3 is TGTGCAAGTCGCTTAGTTATCGACAGATATTCACCCCTCCACTTT.

The CDR3 protein is CASRRTGPSYEQYF. The CDR3 nucleotides read TGTGCCAGCAGACGGACAGGGCCTTCCTACGAGCAGTACTTC. The genes are TRBV6-5 and TRBJ2-7; 8 bases are a match to TRBD1. The CDR3 sequence is 14 residues long. The germline V gene encodes CDR1 MNHEY and CDR2 SVGAGI. The V gene end was trimmed by 6 bases and the J gene end by 1 base; junction bases not matched to a gene: 5.

The chain combines TRBV7-2 with TRBJ2-1; 9 bases are shared with TRBD2. Germline V gives CDR1 SGHTA, CDR2 FQGNSA. Germline trimming cut 2 bases from V and 6 bases from J; bases unmatched to any gene: 11. The CDR3 has 17 amino acids. The CDR3 region is CASSLSTGRGGRNEQFF. The CDR3 DNA follows: TGTGCCAGCAGCTTAAGCACCGGGCGGGGGGGCCGCAATGAGCAGTTCTTC.

V is TRBV9 and J is TRBJ2-7; D possibly uses TRBD1 or TRBD2 (5 bases each). This CDR3 is built from 15 residues. The germline V and J ends were trimmed by 0 bases and 0 bases, with 10 bases remaining between them. CDR1 and CDR2 from the germline V gene are SGDLS and YYNGEE. The CDR3: CASSVDGAFSYEQYF. CDR3 nucleotide sequence: TGTGCCAGCAGCGTAGACGGGGCCTTCTCCTACGAGCAGTACTTC.